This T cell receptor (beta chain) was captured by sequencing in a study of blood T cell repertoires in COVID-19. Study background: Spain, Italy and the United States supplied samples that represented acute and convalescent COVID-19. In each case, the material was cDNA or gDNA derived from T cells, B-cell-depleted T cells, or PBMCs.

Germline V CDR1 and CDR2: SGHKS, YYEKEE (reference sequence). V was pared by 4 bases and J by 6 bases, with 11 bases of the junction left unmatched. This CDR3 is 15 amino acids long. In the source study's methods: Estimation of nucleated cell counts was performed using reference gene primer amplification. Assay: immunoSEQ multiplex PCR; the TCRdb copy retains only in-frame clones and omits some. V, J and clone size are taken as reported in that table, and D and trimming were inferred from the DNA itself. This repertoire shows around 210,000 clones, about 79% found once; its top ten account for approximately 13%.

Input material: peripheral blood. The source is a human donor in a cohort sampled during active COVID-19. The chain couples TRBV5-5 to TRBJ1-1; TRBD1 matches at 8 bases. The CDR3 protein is CASSQRDRFGAEAFF. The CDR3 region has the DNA TGTGCCAGCAGCCAACGGGACAGGTTTGGCGCTGAAGCTTTCTTT.